The sequence of this T cell receptor (beta chain) was determined in a study of blood T cell repertoires in COVID-19. At the level of the study: From T cells, B-cell-depleted T cells, or PBMCs came the material, which was cDNA or gDNA.

Germline CDR1 reads SNHLY; CDR2 reads FYNNEI. The V and J ends lost 1 base and 5 bases respectively, with 11 bases between them. The CDR3 is made up of 14 amino acids. Some clones are missing from TCRdb's copy, which holds only in-frame ones; the method was immunoSEQ multiplex PCR. The table lists a few hundred thousand clones, approximately 91% of them singletons. This clone showed up just once. The sample comprised PBMCs or T cells enriched from blood (not recorded which). The genes are TRBV2 and TRBJ1-2; D perhaps matches TRBD1 (6 bases). This clonotype was sampled from a young woman who had recovered from COVID-19. The chain's CDR3 is CASSEGQGLYGYTF. The CDR3, as DNA: TGTGCCAGCAGTGAAGGTCAGGGGCTTTATGGCTACACCTTC.